The source of this T cell receptor (beta chain) is a study of blood T cell repertoires in COVID-19. Study overall: Samples taken during acute and convalescent COVID-19 were collected in the United States, Italy and Spain.

This clone was recorded only once. Produced via immunoSEQ multiplex PCR; TCRdb's table is partial and in-frame only. The table lists some 250,000 clones, around nine tenths of them singletons. This sequence originates from a woman in her sixties with COVID-19, enrolled during active disease. The sample was peripheral blood.

The CDR3 loop reads CASSQLPGGRVTYNEQFF. Written as DNA, the CDR3 is TGTGCCAGCAGCCAACTTCCGGGCGGGAGGGTAACCTACAATGAGCAGTTCTTC. This chain joins TRBV9 and TRBJ2-1; 9 nucleotides line up with TRBD2. Germline V gene data show CDR1 as SGDLS and CDR2 as YYNGEE. The CDR3 totals 18 residues. V shed 4 bases, J shed 2 bases, and the junction held 13 bases outside the gene matches.